The clone carrying this T cell receptor (beta chain) has more than one count but fewer than ten. Antigen specificity is unknown. Sequenced material consisted of expressed TCRB transcripts (all of the isolated RNA was reverse transcribed). Generated by immunoSEQ multiplex PCR, the TCRdb table keeps only in-frame clones and is missing some. The top ten clones hold 1.3% of a sample with over 120,000 clones, about 10% of them seen once. CD45RO/CCR7/CD25/CD127/CD95/CD27 sorting isolated CD4+ naive, central memory, regulatory and stem cell-like memory cells. These data are taken from a study of beta chain features in type 1 diabetes. Regarding the study as a whole: The similarity of naive, central memory and Treg TCRB repertoires appeared greater among patients than among healthy donors.

The germline V gene encodes CDR1 LNHDA and CDR2 SQIVND (reference sequence). Trimming took 3 bases from V and 3 from J; bases not matched to a gene: 6. The CDR3 is made up of 15 amino acids. Sequences were obtained from naive CD4+ T cells from blood. The sequence was collected from a man aged 18 to 30 in good health. The chain couples TRBV19 to TRBJ2-7, with 9 bases that match TRBD1. CDR3: CASSIPGQGIYEQYF. The DNA for the CDR3 is TGTGCCAGTAGTATTCCCGGACAGGGGATCTACGAGCAGTACTTC.